These 2 T cell receptor beta chains share one sample of origin, sequenced in a study of blood T cell repertoires in COVID-19. Produced via immunoSEQ multiplex PCR; TCRdb's table is partial and in-frame only. Among 67,000 or so clones, about 79% were seen once, and the ten largest hold roughly 28%. The sample comprised peripheral blood. Source of these receptors: a man in his 70s with acute or convalescent COVID-19.

The gene calls are TRBV2 and TRBJ2-7; tentatively, D is TRBD1 (6 bases). This CDR3 region has 13 residues. Germline loops: CDR1 SNHLY, CDR2 FYNNEI. V was shortened by 5 bases and J by 5 bases, with 13 bases between the two germline ends. The CDR3 spells CASSRGQSNEQYF. The CDR3 DNA follows: TGTGCCAGCAGTCGTGGACAGTCCAACGAGCAGTACTTC.

The chain joins TRBV27 to TRBJ2-2, with a tentative D call TRBD2 (6 bases). The CDR3 contains 14 residues. Germline V gene sequence: CDR1 MNHEY, CDR2 SMNVEV (reference sequence). The V and J ends lost 6 bases and 2 bases respectively, with 10 bases between them. In DNA form, the CDR3 reads TGTGCCAGCAGAGGAGGGCCCAACACCGGGGAGCTGTTTTTT. Translation gives CASRGGPNTGELFF.